The T cell receptor beta chain under discussion was sequenced for a study of CD8 T cells in ankylosing spondylitis. This clonotype has a count of ten or more. Germline assignment: CDR1 DFQATT and CDR2 SNEGSKA (reference sequence). V was pared by 2 bases and J by 0 bases, with 4 bases between. This CDR3 has 13 residues. TCRdb redid the calling of the 5' RACE reads with MiXCR, one entry per CDR3 protein. The sample lists around 300,000 distinct CDR3 sequences, around 10% occurring once. The specimen was blood, either unsorted or a sorted T cell fraction (not recorded which). The source of this sequence is a female donor with ankylosing spondylitis or in good health (not recorded which). The chain combines TRBV20-1 with TRBJ1-4; D unclear. CDR3 in DNA: TGCAGTGCTAGACCCCCAACTAATGAAAAACTGTTTTTT. Translated: CSARPPTNEKLFF.